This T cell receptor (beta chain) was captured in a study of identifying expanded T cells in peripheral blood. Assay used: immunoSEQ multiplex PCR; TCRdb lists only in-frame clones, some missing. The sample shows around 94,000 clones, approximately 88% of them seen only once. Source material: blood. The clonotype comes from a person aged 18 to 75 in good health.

The DNA of the CDR3 is TGTGCCAGCAGCCCCTTTGGGACAGGCAACACCGGGGAGCTGTTTTTT. Translated, it gives CASSPFGTGNTGELFF. The chain joins TRBV7-6 to TRBJ2-2, with 8 bases matching TRBD1. The germline CDR1 and CDR2 sequences are SGHVS and FNYEAQ. The CDR3 has 16 residues. The V gene end was trimmed by 5 bases and the J gene end by 2 bases; junction bases not matched to a gene: 7.